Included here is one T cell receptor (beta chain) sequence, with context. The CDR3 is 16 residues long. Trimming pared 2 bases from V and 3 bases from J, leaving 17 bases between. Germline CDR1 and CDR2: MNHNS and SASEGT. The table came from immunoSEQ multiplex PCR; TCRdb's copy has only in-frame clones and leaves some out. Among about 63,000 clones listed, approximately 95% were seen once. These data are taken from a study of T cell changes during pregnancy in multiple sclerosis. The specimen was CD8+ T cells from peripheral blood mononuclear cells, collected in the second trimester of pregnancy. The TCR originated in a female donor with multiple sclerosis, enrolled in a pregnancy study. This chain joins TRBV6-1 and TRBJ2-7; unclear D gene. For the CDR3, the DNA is TGTGCCAGCAGTGAATCGCGGTCGAAAGGCTACTACGAGCAGTACTTC. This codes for CASSESRSKGYYEQYF.